These T cell receptor beta chains were read from a single sample in a study of control samples from healthy donors and cancer patients. Generated by immunoSEQ multiplex PCR, the TCRdb table keeps only in-frame clones and is missing some. The sample holds roughly 160,000 clones, over 95% seen once. Sequenced: blood. All receptors come from a woman aged 25 to 45 in good health. Each CDR3 is given with its conserved first and last residue. Fields, in order: CDR3 length, clone size, D gene, V gene, J gene, CDR3 DNA, CDR3 protein. The D gene is left open where the match is weak. Only part of the rows carry a size: once, few, many, or a class if the clone is expanded.

>14|once|-|TRBV7-6|TRBJ1-6
TGTGCCAGCAGCTTACGGGGGCAATCTTCACCCCTCCACTTT
CASSLRGQSSPLHF
>13|once|-|TRBV29-1|TRBJ1-2
TGCAGCGTTGGGTTAGGAGCTAACTATGGCTACACCTTC
CSVGLGANYGYTF
>13|-|-|TRBV12-3/TRBV12-4|TRBJ1-1
TGTGCCAGCAGTTTTGGCGGGGGCACTGAAGCTTTCTTT
CASSFGGGTEAFF
>15|-|TRBD1|TRBV2|TRBJ1-5
TGTGCCAGCAGTGAATGGGGACAGCCAGGCCAGCCCCAGCATTTT
CASSEWGQPGQPQHF
>14|-|TRBD1|TRBV5-5|TRBJ2-5
TGTGCCAGCAGCTACGGACAGGGGGGAGAGACCCAGTACTTC
CASSYGQGGETQYF
>17|-|TRBD1|TRBV18|TRBJ1-1
TGTGCCAGCTCACCACCGGTTACGGGGGACAGGGTCGCTGAAGCTTTCTTT
CASSPPVTGDRVAEAFF
>13|-|-|TRBV25-1|TRBJ2-2
TGTGCCAGCAGCGATGACAGCACCGGGGAGCTGTTTTTT
CASSDDSTGELFF
>16|-|-|TRBV7-6|TRBJ1-4
TGTGCCAGCAGCTTAGAGGTCGGGGGGGATGAGGAAAAACTGTTTTTT
CASSLEVGGDEEKLFF
>16|-|TRBD2|TRBV5-4|TRBJ2-2
TGTGCCAGCAGTTTTGGGCTAGCGGGGTTCACCGGGGAGCTGTTTTTT
CASSFGLAGFTGELFF
>15|-|TRBD1|TRBV28|TRBJ1-1
TGTGCCAGCAACCCTAGGACAGGGAGACAGACTGAAGCTTTCTTT
CASNPRTGRQTEAFF
>14|-|-|TRBV5-4|TRBJ2-3
TGTGCCAGCAGCTTGCCCAGGTCCACAGATACGCAGTATTTT
CASSLPRSTDTQYF
>13|-|TRBD2|TRBV28|TRBJ2-1
TGTGCCAGCAGGGAAGCGGGGGAAAATGAGCAGTTCTTC
CASREAGENEQFF
>14|-|-|TRBV10-2|TRBJ1-3
TGCGCCAGCAGTGAGAACCCCATCGGAAACACCATATATTTT
CASSENPIGNTIYF
>15|-|TRBD2|TRBV5-4|TRBJ2-7
TGTGCCAGCAGCTCGGGAAGCGGGACCTGGCACGAGCAGTACTTC
CASSSGSGTWHEQYF
>14|-|-|TRBV7-8|TRBJ2-3
TGTGCCAGCAGCTTCGGGTCAACCACAGATACGCAGTATTTT
CASSFGSTTDTQYF
>16|-|-|TRBV11-2|TRBJ2-1
TGTGCCAGCAGCTTGGTCCCCGCGGGTTCCTACAATGAGCAGTTCTTC
CASSLVPAGSYNEQFF
>18|-|-|TRBV6-1|TRBJ1-5
TGTGCCAGCAGTGAAGGGGGGGCAGGGACCTATAGCAATCAGCCCCAGCATTTT
CASSEGGAGTYSNQPQHF
>16|-|-|TRBV4-1|TRBJ2-2
TGCGCCAGCAGCCAATTTCAGGGATCGAACACCGGGGAGCTGTTTTTT
CASSQFQGSNTGELFF
>15|-|-|TRBV6-5|TRBJ2-7
TGTGCCAGCAGTTACTTCAGGGGCGCTTCCTACGAGCAGTACTTC
CASSYFRGASYEQYF
>13|-|TRBD2|TRBV10-3|TRBJ2-5
TGTGCCACAAAGGGCGCGGGGGTAGAGACCCAGTACTTC
CATKGAGVETQYF
>14|-|-|TRBV6-5|TRBJ1-2
TGTGCCAGCAGAAGTACCGGGGACCCATATGGCTACACCTTC
CASRSTGDPYGYTF
>15|-|TRBD2|TRBV7-9|TRBJ2-1
TGTGCCAGCAGCCCGCGACTAGCGGGCTACAATGAGCAGTTCTTC
CASSPRLAGYNEQFF
>18|-|TRBD2|TRBV9|TRBJ2-5
TGTGCCAGCAGCGTTGCAGGGCTAGCGGGGATGGGACAAGAGACCCAGTACTTC
CASSVAGLAGMGQETQYF
>12|-|-|TRBV11-3|TRBJ2-3
TGTGCCAGTTCGGATACCACAGATACGCAGTATTTT
CASSDTTDTQYF
>14|-|-|TRBV11-1|TRBJ2-5
TGTGCCAGCAGCTTAGGATGGTTACAAGAGACCCAGTACTTC
CASSLGWLQETQYF
>14|-|-|TRBV28|TRBJ2-3
TGTGCCAGCAGTTTAAGGGGAGGCACAGATACGCAGTATTTT
CASSLRGGTDTQYF
>15|-|-|TRBV28|TRBJ2-7
TGTGCCAGCAGTTCTGTTGGGCAGAGCTCCTACGAGCAGTACTTC
CASSSVGQSSYEQYF
>13|-|-|TRBV10-3|TRBJ2-7
TGTGCCATCAGTGATGCAGGAGCCTACGAGCAGTACTTC
CAISDAGAYEQYF
>20|-|-|TRBV5-8|TRBJ1-4
TGTGCCACAGAGGCAGCAATTTGGACCGTCGTAACCACCACTAATGAAAAACTGTTTTTT
CATEAAIWTVVTTTNEKLFF
>14|-|-|TRBV12-5|TRBJ1-1
TGTGCTAGTGGACCCGGACAGCCGAACACTGAAGCTTTCTTT
CASGPGQPNTEAFF
>14|-|-|TRBV27|TRBJ2-1
TGTGCCAGCAGTTTCCAGAGATCCTACAATGAGCAGTTCTTC
CASSFQRSYNEQFF
>12|-|-|TRBV6-5|TRBJ1-1
TGTGCCTCTAGCCCAGGAGGGACTGAAGCTTTCTTT
CASSPGGTEAFF
>15|-|-|TRBV7-7|TRBJ1-2
TGTGCTAGCAGCCGTACGGGGCAGTCTAACTATGGCTACACCTTC
CASSRTGQSNYGYTF
>17|-|TRBD2|TRBV7-9|TRBJ2-1
TGTGCCAGCAGCTTAGGGGCTACTAGCGGAACTTACAATGAGCAGTTCTTC
CASSLGATSGTYNEQFF
>15|-|TRBD1|TRBV6-4|TRBJ1-6
TGTGCCAGCAGTGACGGACAGGGGGCTAATTCACCCCTCCACTTT
CASSDGQGANSPLHF
>15|once|TRBD1|TRBV4-1|TRBJ2-3
TGCGCCAGCAGCCGAACAGGGGAAACCACAGATACGCAGTATTTT
CASSRTGETTDTQYF
>15|-|-|TRBV25-1|TRBJ2-2
TGTGCCAGCAGCCCCGGGACACTAAACACCGGGGAGCTGTTTTTT
CASSPGTLNTGELFF
>13|-|-|TRBV6-1|TRBJ1-1
TGTGCCAGCAGTGATCCCCTGAACACTGAAGCTTTCTTT
CASSDPLNTEAFF
>17|-|-|TRBV10-2|TRBJ1-3
TGCGCCAGCAGTGAGTCGATAGGACATAGGGCAGGAAACACCATATATTTT
CASSESIGHRAGNTIYF
>11|-|-|TRBV28|TRBJ1-1
TGTGCCAGCAGTTTATCCATCCAGGCTTTCTTT
CASSLSIQAFF
>16|-|-|TRBV27|TRBJ2-1
TGTGCCAGCAGTTTCTACAGGGTGAGTTCCTACAATGAGCAGTTCTTC
CASSFYRVSSYNEQFF